This T cell receptor (beta chain) was recovered during a study of OX40 agonist ivuxolimab in advanced cancers. Study background: Every patient in dose escalation had hepatocellular carcinoma, melanoma, renal cell or head and neck cancer. Three patients had partial responses: one hepatocellular carcinoma, two cutaneous melanoma. Mean age around 64 years, range roughly 23 to 79; about 85% male.

TCRdb's table, derived via immunoSEQ multiplex PCR, lists solely in-frame clones and lacks some. The profile shows tens of thousands of clones, 90% of them singletons. The length of the CDR3 is 16 residues. V was shortened by 4 bases and J by 2 bases, with 18 bases between the two germline ends. Germline assignment: CDR1 SGHDT and CDR2 YYEEEE. The sample was CD4+ or CD8+ T cells sorted from blood, taken in a trial of the OX40 agonist ivuxolimab. This rearrangement joins TRBV5-6 to TRBJ2-5; a possible D gene is TRBD1 (6 bases). The receptor was isolated from an adult with an advanced solid tumor such as melanoma, head and neck, liver or kidney cancer. DNA of the CDR3: TGTGCCAGCAGCGACTCACAGGGTTTCGGTCAAGAGACCCAGTACTTC. The encoded protein is CASSDSQGFGQETQYF.